A selection of T cell receptor beta chains follows, all from one sample in a study of blood T cells in healthy people across ages. One entry per CDR3 protein results from TCRdb running MiXCR on the 5' RACE reads. The sample has 600,000 to 850,000 distinct CDR3 sequences, about 42% seen once. The sample taken for sequencing was blood. These TCRs come from a woman between 55 and 75 years old in good health. CDR3s include the opening cysteine and the closing phenylalanine or tryptophan. D genes are given only for firm matches. Size is stated for part of the rows, as once, few or many counts, or as a class when the clone is expanded.

>NA|TRBJ2-7|NA|TRBV15
CATSREGYEQYF
TGTGCCACCAGCAGAGAAGGGTACGAGCAGTACTTC
>NA|TRBJ1-1|TRBD1|TRBV6-1
CAITGRGPITEAFF
TGTGCCATCACGGGAAGGGGGCCAATCACTGAAGCTTTCTTT
>NA|TRBJ2-7|NA|TRBV19
CASSTGMGSYEQYF
TGTGCCAGTAGCACAGGTATGGGCTCCTACGAGCAGTACTTC
>few|TRBJ2-5|NA|TRBV10-3
CAIREQGGETQYF
TGTGCCATCAGGGAACAGGGTGGGGAGACCCAGTACTTC
>NA|TRBJ2-5|TRBD2|TRBV10-3
CAISEGRAGGETQYF
TGTGCCATCAGTGAGGGACGAGCGGGAGGCGAGACCCAGTACTTC
>many|TRBJ2-3|NA|TRBV29-1
CSVEARLGTDTQYF
TGCAGCGTTGAAGCCCGGCTAGGAACAGATACGCAGTATTTT
>NA|TRBJ2-7|TRBD1|TRBV7-8
CVSTEGATVYEQYF
TGTGTCAGCACCGAGGGGGCCACGGTATACGAGCAGTACTTC
>NA|TRBJ2-1|TRBD1|TRBV12-3/TRBV12-4
CASNARDRGNEQFF
TGTGCCAGCAATGCCCGGGACAGGGGGAATGAGCAGTTCTTC
>NA|TRBJ1-4|NA|TRBV29-1
CSVFFATNEKLFF
TGCAGCGTCTTCTTTGCAACTAATGAAAAACTGTTTTTT
>NA|TRBJ2-3|TRBD2|TRBV3-1
CASSLDGTSESTDTQYF
TGTGCCAGCAGCCTCGATGGGACTAGCGAAAGCACAGATACGCAGTATTTT
>NA|TRBJ2-1|TRBD1|TRBV29-1
CSVQDRGGIQETQFF
TGCAGCGTCCAGGACAGGGGGGGAATTCAAGAGACCCAGTTCTTC
>few|TRBJ2-1|NA|TRBV29-1
CSVETTSRSSYNEQFF
TGCAGCGTTGAGACAACTAGCAGGAGCTCCTACAATGAGCAGTTCTTC
>NA|TRBJ2-4|NA|TRBV7-2
CASRLGIGIQYF
TGTGCCAGCCGACTCGGAATTGGGATTCAGTACTTC
>NA|TRBJ2-3|NA|TRBV20-1
CSARGLSGESDTQYF
TGCAGTGCTAGAGGGCTGTCGGGAGAGTCAGATACGCAGTATTTT
>few|TRBJ2-1|TRBD1|TRBV3-1
CASSHTGTGPYNEQFF
TGTGCCAGCAGCCATACCGGGACAGGACCATACAATGAGCAGTTCTTC
>few|TRBJ2-7|NA|TRBV4-2
CASSQRLAKNNYEQYF
TGTGCCAGCAGCCAAAGATTAGCGAAAAATAACTACGAGCAGTACTTC
>NA|TRBJ2-5|TRBD2|TRBV10-3
CAIGLALSYERYF
TGTGCCATTGGACTAGCGCTCTCCTACGAGCGGTACTTC
>few|TRBJ1-6|TRBD1|TRBV6-5
CASSYGTGINSPLHF
TGTGCCAGCAGTTACGGGACAGGGATTAATTCACCCCTCCACTTT
>few|TRBJ2-1|TRBD1|TRBV15
CATSRVLGTGVAYNEQFF
TGTGCCACCAGCAGAGTATTGGGTACAGGGGTCGCCTACAATGAGCAGTTCTTC
>many|TRBJ2-1|NA|TRBV25-1
CASSDPGGLGAYNEQFF
TGTGCCAGCAGTGACCCCGGGGGATTGGGCGCCTACAATGAGCAGTTCTTC
>NA|TRBJ2-1|NA|TRBV20-1
CSEGGSQETQFF
TGCAGTGAGGGGGGTAGTCAAGAGACCCAGTTCTTC
>NA|TRBJ2-1|TRBD2|TRBV13
CASSLGAGLNNVQFF
TGTGCCAGCAGCTTAGGCGCGGGACTAAACAATGTGCAGTTCTTC
>once|TRBJ1-5|NA|TRBV28
CASLNGGETGQPQHF
TGTGCCAGTTTGAATGGGGGGGAAACTGGTCAGCCCCAGCATTTT
>few|TRBJ2-2|NA|TRBV27
CASRSSGELFF
TGTGCCAGCAGGAGTTCCGGGGAGCTGTTTTTT
>NA|TRBJ2-5|NA|TRBV10-3
CAIKAPDPKETQYF
TGTGCCATCAAGGCTCCGGATCCGAAAGAGACCCAGTACTTC
>NA|TRBJ2-1|NA|TRBV12-3/TRBV12-4
CASSLDSGNYNEQFF
TGTGCCAGCAGTTTAGATTCCGGGAATTACAATGAGCAGTTCTTC
>NA|TRBJ2-1|TRBD2|TRBV14
CASSPFGLAGHNEQFF
TGTGCCAGCAGCCCTTTCGGACTAGCGGGACACAATGAGCAGTTCTTC
>NA|TRBJ1-1|NA|TRBV29-1
CSAFKQNMNTEAFF
TGCAGCGCCTTCAAGCAGAACATGAACACTGAAGCTTTCTTT
>few|TRBJ2-3|TRBD2|TRBV5-6
CASSLVGGAGDTQYF
TGTGCCAGCAGCTTGGTCGGGGGGGCAGGGGATACGCAGTATTTT
>many|TRBJ2-7|NA|TRBV28
CASSFSDYEQYF
TGTGCCAGCAGTTTCTCGGACTACGAGCAGTACTTC
>NA|TRBJ2-1|TRBD2|TRBV9
CASSAGTSGGNEVNEQFF
TGTGCCAGCAGTGCCGGGACTAGCGGGGGGAACGAGGTCAATGAGCAGTTCTTC
>NA|TRBJ2-1|TRBD2|TRBV20-1
CSAQRSPGGIVVNEQFF
TGCAGTGCTCAGAGGTCCCCGGGAGGGATTGTCGTAAATGAGCAGTTCTTC
>few|TRBJ1-1|NA|TRBV3-1
CASRDGRRNTEAFF
TGTGCCAGCAGGGACGGCAGGAGGAACACTGAAGCTTTCTTT
>few|TRBJ1-4|NA|TRBV7-9
CASSSSLSGGGEKLFF
TGTGCCAGCAGCTCCTCGTTATCGGGGGGAGGTGAAAAACTGTTTTTT
>NA|TRBJ1-6|NA|TRBV30
CAAKRGFDSPLHF
TGTGCCGCAAAGCGGGGTTTCGATTCACCCCTCCACTTT
>NA|TRBJ2-3|TRBD2|TRBV9
CASSNPPAGTSGRWRTDTQYF
TGTGCCAGCAGTAATCCCCCGGCTGGGACTAGCGGGAGGTGGCGCACAGATACGCAGTATTTT
>NA|TRBJ2-2|NA|TRBV25-1
CASSDFGGMNTGELFF
TGTGCCAGCAGTGATTTTGGGGGGATGAACACCGGGGAGCTGTTTTTT
>NA|TRBJ1-2|TRBD1|TRBV18
CASSPGQDAYGYTF
TGTGCCAGCTCACCGGGACAGGATGCCTATGGCTACACCTTC
>NA|TRBJ2-4|NA|TRBV20-1
CSARSLAKNIQYF
TGCAGTGCGCGGAGTCTAGCCAAAAACATTCAGTACTTC
>NA|TRBJ2-7|NA|TRBV7-9
CASRFTMDTYEQYF
TGTGCCAGCAGATTTACCATGGACACCTACGAGCAGTACTTC
>NA|TRBJ2-7|TRBD1|TRBV10-1
CASSEATGTGYEQYF
TGCGCCAGCAGTGAGGCCACCGGGACAGGCTACGAGCAGTACTTC
>NA|TRBJ2-7|TRBD2|TRBV7-6
CASSPYLAGEGREQYF
TGTGCCAGCAGCCCCTACTTAGCGGGAGAAGGCAGGGAGCAGTACTTC
>few|TRBJ1-4|TRBD1|TRBV15
CATSRGQGVEKLFF
TGTGCCACCAGCAGGGGACAGGGGGTTGAAAAACTGTTTTTT
>NA|TRBJ1-4|NA|TRBV20-1
CSAWGATNEKLFF
TGCAGTGCTTGGGGAGCAACTAATGAAAAACTGTTTTTT
>NA|TRBJ2-5|TRBD2|TRBV4-2
CASSQESVGGGDQETQYF
TGTGCCAGCAGCCAAGAAAGTGTCGGCGGGGGGGACCAAGAGACCCAGTACTTC
>many|TRBJ2-1|NA|TRBV5-1
CASSLAGQSYNEQFF
TGCGCCAGCAGCTTGGCGGGTCAATCCTACAATGAGCAGTTCTTC
>NA|TRBJ2-7|TRBD2|TRBV29-1
CSVESLAVYNEQYF
TGCAGCGTTGAAAGCCTAGCGGTGTACAATGAGCAGTACTTC
>NA|TRBJ2-3|TRBD1|TRBV7-8
CASSFQGEDTQYF
TGTGCCAGCAGCTTTCAGGGGGAAGATACGCAGTATTTT
>NA|TRBJ2-7|TRBD1|TRBV7-3
CASSLDRDHEQYF
TGTGCCAGCAGCTTGGACAGGGACCACGAGCAGTACTTC
>NA|TRBJ1-2|TRBD1|TRBV5-6
CASSLDRGAVNYGYTF
TGTGCCAGCAGCTTGGACAGGGGGGCGGTTAACTATGGCTACACCTTC
>NA|TRBJ1-5|NA|TRBV20-1
CSAPDGKRSNQPQHF
TGCAGTGCCCCGGACGGAAAGAGGAGCAATCAGCCCCAGCATTTT
>few|TRBJ2-7|TRBD2|TRBV20-1
CSARGTSGRWDEQYF
TGCAGTGCTAGGGGGACTAGCGGGAGATGGGACGAGCAGTACTTC
>few|TRBJ2-5|TRBD2|TRBV2
CASERGPQETQYF
TGTGCCAGCGAGCGGGGGCCACAAGAGACCCAGTACTTC
>NA|TRBJ1-1|NA|TRBV7-9
CASSFDSKAFF
TGTGCCAGCAGCTTCGACAGCAAAGCTTTCTTT
>NA|TRBJ2-1|NA|TRBV20-1
CSARDVNNEQFF
TGCAGTGCAAGGGACGTCAACAATGAGCAGTTCTTC
>few|TRBJ2-1|NA|TRBV2
CASKAARFSYNEQFF
TGTGCCAGCAAGGCTGCACGATTCTCCTACAATGAGCAGTTCTTC
>few|TRBJ2-2|TRBD2|TRBV6-4
CASTAGGPTGELFF
TGTGCCAGCACGGCGGGGGGGCCCACCGGGGAGCTGTTTTTT